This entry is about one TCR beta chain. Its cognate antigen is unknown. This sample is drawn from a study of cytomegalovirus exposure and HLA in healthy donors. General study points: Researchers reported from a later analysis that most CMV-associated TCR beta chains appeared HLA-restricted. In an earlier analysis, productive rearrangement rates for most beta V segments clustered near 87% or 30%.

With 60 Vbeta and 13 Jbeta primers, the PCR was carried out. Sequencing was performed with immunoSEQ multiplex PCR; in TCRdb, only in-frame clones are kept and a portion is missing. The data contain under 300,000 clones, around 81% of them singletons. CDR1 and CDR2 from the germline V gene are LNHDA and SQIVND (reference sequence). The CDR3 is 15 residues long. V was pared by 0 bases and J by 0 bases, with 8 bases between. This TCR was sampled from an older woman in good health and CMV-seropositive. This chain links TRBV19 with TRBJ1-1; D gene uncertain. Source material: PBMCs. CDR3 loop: CASSIEGGMNTEAFF. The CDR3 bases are TGTGCCAGTAGTATAGAGGGAGGGATGAACACTGAAGCTTTCTTT.